Given below is one TCR beta chain in context. What it binds is unknown. CDR3 length: 14 residues. The V gene lost 1 base and the J gene lost 8 bases, with 12 bases spanning the gap. The germline V gene has CDR1 LGHDT and CDR2 YNNKEL (reference sequence). The sample originates from a study of T cells after yellow fever vaccination. About the research overall: For low cell numbers, libraries were made with SMART-Seq v4 Ultra Low Input.

A single record per CDR3 protein comes from TCRdb applying MiXCR to the 5' RACE reads. The sample shows 300,000 or so distinct CDR3 sequences, roughly 13% of them seen only once. Study-level results: Among all clonotypes, a small share was observed in both CD4 and CD8 compartments.

The TCR originated in a man aged 25 to 40 who received the YFV17D yellow fever vaccine. The gene calls are TRBV3-1 and TRBJ2-1, with a possible D match to TRBD1 (5 bases). The input for sequencing was CD4+ T cells sorted from PBMCs, taken 45 days after the yellow fever booster vaccination. CDR3 protein: CASSQGQGSDEQFF. The CDR3 region has the DNA TGTGCCAGCAGCCAAGGGCAGGGTAGTGATGAGCAGTTCTTC.